The 16 T cell receptor beta chains below come from one sample, sequenced in a study of T cell repertoires in cytomegalovirus infection. Their antigens remain unidentified. TCRdb re-analysed the reads in MiXCR, keeping a single row per CDR3 protein. Of tens of thousands of distinct CDR3 sequences listed, 20% to 30% were seen once; the top ten hold roughly 50%. Sequencing used CD8+ T cells from cultured PBMCs, obtained from culture after CMV antigen stimulation. The receptors were gathered from a human donor in good health (CMV status not recorded). Some clones in this sample may be carry-over from other donors' samples.

In its sample, this clonotype was seen a few times. The chain uses TRBV27 and TRBJ2-3; D gene ambiguous. CDR1 and CDR2 (germline): MNHEY, SMNVEV (reference sequence). V was pared by 5 bases and J by 1 base, with 4 bases between. This CDR3 comprises 12 residues. CDR3 bases: TGTGCCAGCAGTGACCGCACAGATACGCAGTATTTT. It translates to CASSDRTDTQYF.

This clonotype was picked up many times. V usage is TRBV7-9 and J usage is TRBJ2-1, with TRBD2 identical over 8 bases. The CDR3 length is 15 residues. Germline lookup yields CDR1 SEHNR and CDR2 FQNEAQ (reference sequence). Losses at the gene ends were 2 bases for V and 6 bases for J; bases not matched to a gene: 6. CDR3 nucleotides: TGTGCCAGCAGCTTATCCGAACTAGCGGTCAATGAGCAGTTCTTC. This codes for CASSLSELAVNEQFF.

The chain employs TRBV3-1 and TRBJ2-5; 10 bases agree with TRBD2. After removal of 0 bases from V and 2 bases from J, the junction contained 3 bases not matched to a gene. From germline, CDR1 is LGHDT and CDR2 YNNKEL (reference sequence). The CDR3 consists of 16 residues. As DNA, the CDR3 is TGTGCCAGCAGCCAAGAGTGGACTAGCGGACAAGAGACCCAGTACTTC. This translates into CASSQEWTSGQETQYF.

Regarding this clonotype: This clone may be a read error of a much larger clone one base away. The rearrangement uses TRBV4-3 and TRBJ1-6; TRBD1 is a possible D gene (5 bases). V lost 4 bases, J lost 7 bases, and 17 bases lay in between. This CDR3 is 16 amino acids long. CDR1 is LGHNA, CDR2 YSLEER, per germline. CDR3 in amino acids: CASSLVHDSSNSPLHF. CDR3 nucleotide sequence: TGCGCCAGCAGCCTAGTCCACGACAGTTCCAATTCACCCCTCCACTTT.

The V call is TRBV28, the J call TRBJ2-7, with 7 positions matching TRBD1. Germline-derived CDR1 and CDR2 are MDHEN and SYDVKM. J was trimmed by 0 bases and V by 1 base; bases with no gene match: 3. This CDR3 spans 15 amino acids. CDR3 sequence (DNA): TGTGCCAGCAGTTTATTCCGGGACAGCTCCTACGAGCAGTACTTC. This gives the protein CASSLFRDSSYEQYF.

There are a few counts of this clonotype. The chain joins TRBV5-6 to TRBJ2-7; 8 nucleotides align to TRBD2. Looked up from germline, CDR1 is SGHDT and CDR2 is YYEEEE. Trimming removed 7 bases from V and 0 bases from J; junction bases left unmatched: 9. This CDR3 has 15 amino acids. Written as DNA, the CDR3 is TGTGCCAGCGGATATCTAGCGGGTAACTCCTACGAGCAGTACTTC. It specifies CASGYLAGNSYEQYF.

The chain couples TRBV24-1 to TRBJ2-5; D gene unclear. Deletions cut 7 bases from V and 5 bases from J, with 10 bases between. This CDR3 has 12 residues. In germline, CDR1 is KGHDR, CDR2 SFDVKD. The CDR3 DNA reads TGTGCCACCAGCGGAGAAGGGGAGACCCAGTACTTC. It translates to CATSGEGETQYF.

This clonotype occurred many times. V is TRBV7-2 and J is TRBJ2-1, with 7 bases lining up with TRBD1. CDR1 is SGHTA, CDR2 FQGNSA, per germline. The CDR3 is made up of 15 amino acids. The V gene end was trimmed by 2 bases and the J gene end by 6 bases; junction bases not matched to a gene: 7. The chain's CDR3 is CASSLNRGIGNEQFF. CDR3 coding DNA: TGTGCCAGCAGCTTAAACAGGGGAATTGGCAATGAGCAGTTCTTC.

J is TRBJ2-5 and V is TRBV20-1, with D uncertain. The CDR3 consists of 13 residues. V lost 6 bases and J lost 3, with 14 bases in between. The germline V gene encodes CDR1 DFQATT and CDR2 SNEGSKA (reference sequence). The CDR3 protein is CSARGPPKETQYF. The CDR3 region has the DNA TGCAGTGCCCGCGGACCCCCTAAAGAGACCCAGTACTTC.

The chain combines TRBV6-1 with TRBJ2-7, with no clear D. The CDR3 consists of 13 residues. The germline CDR1 and CDR2 sequences are MNHNS and SASEGT. With 7 bases removed from V and 1 base from J, the gap between germline ends came to 11 bases. The CDR3 region has the DNA TGTGCCAGCACCCCCATGGGGTCCTACGAGCAGTACTTC. Protein sequence: CASTPMGSYEQYF.

At least ten counts were recorded for this clonotype. The chain carries TRBV7-9 and TRBJ2-7, with D hard to call. CDR1 SEHNR and CDR2 FQNEAQ come from the germline V gene (reference sequence). V was trimmed by 1 base and J by 0 bases, leaving 4 bases between them. The CDR3 extends over 13 amino acids. The DNA of the CDR3 is TGTGCCAGCAGCTTAGGGATCTCCTACGAGCAGTACTTC. Translated: CASSLGISYEQYF.

This clonotype was counted a few times. This chain joins TRBV7-9 and TRBJ1-1; D is uncertain. Germline V gene data show CDR1 as SEHNR and CDR2 as FQNEAQ (reference sequence). Trimming removed 5 bases at V and 1 base at J, with 5 bases between. The CDR3 is made up of 12 amino acids. The DNA for the CDR3 is TGTGCCAGCAGCCACAGGAACACTGAAGCTTTCTTT. As protein: CASSHRNTEAFF.

This clonotype was seen more than once but under ten times. V and J are TRBV2 and TRBJ2-1, with D possibly TRBD1 on 6 matching bases. The CDR3 extends over 13 amino acids. Per the germline V gene, CDR1 is SNHLY and CDR2 is FYNNEI. Trimming shortened V by 4 bases and J by 8 bases, and 12 bases separated the two germline ends. CDR3 region: CASSGQGYYEQFF. DNA of the CDR3: TGTGCCAGCAGTGGTCAGGGGTACTATGAGCAGTTCTTC.

This clonotype was seen a few times. DNA of the CDR3: TGTGCCAGCAGTTTATCTGCGGGGGGCTCCTACAATGAGCAGTTCTTC. It is translated as CASSLSAGGSYNEQFF. The J gene is TRBJ2-1, the V gene TRBV27, with 8 bases matching TRBD2. J gave up 0 bases and V 0 bases, and 1 base lay outside the gene matches. This CDR3 region has 16 residues. Germline V lookup: CDR1 MNHEY, CDR2 SMNVEV (reference sequence).

This clonotype was picked up a small number of times. The chain is built from TRBV25-1 and TRBJ2-7; TRBD2 might be the D (6 bases). CDR1 MGHDK and CDR2 SYGVNS come from the germline V gene. This CDR3 region has 12 residues. The V end was cut by 8 bases, the J end by 1 base, with 9 bases between. CDR3 protein: CASAGSSYEQYF. The DNA for the CDR3 is TGTGCCAGCGCCGGGAGTTCCTACGAGCAGTACTTC.

This clonotype has ten or more counts. This chain uses TRBV7-2 with TRBJ2-7, with D hard to call. The germline V gene has CDR1 SGHTA and CDR2 FQGNSA. This CDR3 has 16 amino acids. V was cut by 1 base and J by 3 bases, with 16 bases left in between. The CDR3 loop reads CASSLVPAPDLYEQYF. The CDR3 region has the DNA TGTGCCAGCAGCTTAGTGCCCGCCCCTGACCTCTACGAGCAGTACTTC. The variable domain in full, completed from reference TRBV7-2 and TRBJ2-7, reads GAGVSQSPSNKVTEKGKDVELRCDPISGHTALYWYRQSLGQGLEFLIYFQGNSAPDKSGLPSDRFSAERTGGSVSTLTIQRTQQEDSAVYLCASSLVPAPDLYEQYFGPGTRLTVT.